The 12 T cell receptor beta chains reported below all come from one sample, sequenced in a study of Graves' ophthalmopathy and Graves' hyperthyroidism. Amplifying from RNA transcripts, the study obtained TCR beta CDR3 regions. In the first round, RT-PCR was carried out with HTBI primers, and a multiplex PCR formed the second round. MiXCR was run by TCRdb on the multiplex PCR reads, yielding one entry per CDR3 protein. The sample holds about 740,000 distinct CDR3 sequences, around 40% seen once. Sequencing used peripheral blood. The receptors originated from an adult man with Graves' ophthalmopathy.

The rearrangement links TRBV11-2 to TRBJ2-5; the D is unclear. The last part of the DNA fits TRBJ2-7 better; the J call may be wrong. Germline loops: CDR1 SGHAT, CDR2 FQNNGV. The CDR3 is 15 amino acids. The CDR3 protein is CASSLNLGSHYEQYF. CDR3 DNA: TGTGCCAGCAGCTTAAATTTGGGCAGCCACTACGAGCAGTACTTC.

A remark on this clonotype: An end of the junction does not agree with germline; a read error may underlie this. The rearrangement links TRBV2 to TRBJ2-2, with 15 bases that match TRBD2. This CDR3 spans 15 amino acids. CDR1 is SNHLY and CDR2 is FYNNEI in the germline V gene. In DNA, the CDR3 is TGTGCCAGCAGGGGGACTAGCGGGGGGACCGGGGAGCTGGTTTTT. Amino acids: CASRGTSGGTGELVF.

Points on this clonotype: This may come from a read error, since a much larger clone is one base off. The chain couples TRBV12-3 or TRBV12-4 to TRBJ2-7; no clear D gene. CDR3 length equals 12 residues. V lost 5 bases and J lost 9, with 14 bases in between. This chain's CDR3 is CASSAVWSAQYF. The CDR3 DNA reads as TGTGCCAGCAGTGCGGTTTGGAGTGCGCAGTACTTC.

This chain connects TRBV20-1 to TRBJ1-5, with 7 bases aligning to TRBD1. V lost 6 bases to trimming and J lost 5 bases; unmatched junction nucleotides: 13. The CDR3 is 15 residues long. The V gene's germline CDR1 is DFQATT and CDR2 SNEGSKA (reference sequence). CDR3 sequence (DNA): TGCAGTGCCGAGAACCTGGACAGGACATATCAGCCCCAGCATTTT. It codes for CSAENLDRTYQPQHF.

The chain couples TRBV25-1 to TRBJ1-1; no reliable D call. Trimming shortened V by 8 bases and J by 2 bases, and 12 bases separated the two germline ends. The germline V gene has CDR1 MGHDK and CDR2 SYGVNS. This CDR3 spans 13 amino acids. The CDR3 is CASLPDYNTEAFF. The DNA for the CDR3 is TGTGCCAGCTTGCCTGATTATAACACTGAAGCTTTCTTT.

V is TRBV2 and J is TRBJ1-6; D is perhaps TRBD1 (5 bases). V was clipped by 6 bases and J by 10 bases, with 19 bases between them. The germline V gene has CDR1 SNHLY and CDR2 FYNNEI. This CDR3 is built from 15 residues. CDR3 residues: CASRRDRGAVSPLHF. The CDR3 region has the DNA TGTGCCAGCAGGAGAGATAGAGGGGCTGTATCACCCCTCCACTTT.

This clonotype came up a few times. The chain combines TRBV19 with TRBJ1-5; D not certain. Trimming stripped 5 bases from V and 2 bases from J, with 16 bases between. The CDR3 contains 16 residues. Germline V lookup: CDR1 LNHDA, CDR2 SQIVND (reference sequence). The CDR3 spells CASSPKAYRGNQPQHF. CDR3 sequence (DNA): TGTGCCAGTAGTCCAAAGGCTTACAGAGGCAATCAGCCCCAGCATTTT.

Points on this clonotype: Compared with germline, one end of the junction differs, possibly owing to a read error. This chain joins TRBV10-2 and TRBJ1-6; possible D gene TRBD1, 6 bases. Per the germline V gene, CDR1 is WSHSY and CDR2 is SAAADI. The CDR3 consists of 15 residues. This CDR3 is CAISEGGPTNSPLHF. The CDR3 nucleotides are TGTGCCATCAGTGAGGGGGGACCGACCAATTCACCCCTCCACTTT.

The V and J genes are TRBV6-6 and TRBJ1-1; D unclear. The CDR3 has 12 residues. The V gene's germline CDR1 is MNHNY and CDR2 SVGAGI (reference sequence). The V gene lost 6 bases and the J gene lost 4 bases, with 9 bases spanning the gap. CDR3 nucleotides: TGTGCCAGCAGAGATCTGGGCACTGAAGCTTTCTTT. The encoded protein is CASRDLGTEAFF.

With regard to this clonotype: One end of the junction fails to match germline, which may point to a read error. The chain has TRBV10-3 and TRBJ1-3, with D tentatively TRBD1 (6 bases). Germline CDR1 reads ENHRY; CDR2 reads SYGVKD. The CDR3 covers 18 residues. CDR3 sequence reads: CASSYSQGGATSGNTIYF. DNA of the CDR3: TGTGCCAGCAGTTACTCCCAAGGGGGGGCCACCTCTGGAAACACCATATATTTT.

This clonotype was found a few times. The CDR3 DNA sequence: TGTGCCAGCAGCCGTGGCATGGAGCTGTTTTTT. Its protein product is CASSRGMELFF. The chain couples TRBV3-1 to TRBJ2-2; D call uncertain. This CDR3 spans 11 amino acids. V was pared by 4 bases and J by 10 bases, with 7 bases between. The V gene's germline CDR1 is LGHDT and CDR2 YNNKEL (reference sequence). Full variable domain (remainder filled in from reference TRBV3-1 and TRBJ2-2): DTAVSQTPKYLVTQMGNDKSIKCEQNLGHDTMYWYKQDSKKFLKIMFSYNNKELIINETVPNRFSPKSPDKAHLNLHINSLELGDSAVYFCASSRGMELFFGEGSRLTVL.

The V and J genes are TRBV20-1 and TRBJ2-7; D is possibly TRBD1 (6 bases). V was pared by 6 bases and J by 1 base, with 16 bases between. CDR1 and CDR2 from the germline V gene are DFQATT and SNEGSKA (reference sequence). This CDR3 is built from 14 residues. CDR3 in amino acids: CSAYGQKESYEQYF. The CDR3 DNA sequence: TGCAGTGCATATGGACAGAAAGAGTCCTACGAGCAGTACTTC.